These 24 T cell receptor beta chains were sequenced from one sample in a study of response to subunit inactivated influenza vaccine. Via MiXCR, TCRdb re-called the RT-PCR reads, giving one row per CDR3 protein. The table includes hundreds of thousands of distinct CDR3 sequences, approximately 15% detected once. Material: PBMCs from blood, obtained less than 13 days after vaccination. The receptors shown here come from a man between 50 and 59 years old who received an inactivated influenza vaccine.

The gene calls are TRBV2 and TRBJ2-7; D unresolved. CDR3 size: 15 residues. Trimming left V 4 bases short and J 5 bases short, with 18 bases between. Germline CDR1 SNHLY, CDR2 FYNNEI. The CDR3 DNA follows: TGTGCCAGCAGTGTCGGTCCCGGTCCCCCCCACGAGCAGTACTTC. It specifies CASSVGPGPPHEQYF.

V gene TRBV18 combines with J gene TRBJ2-3; no firm D call. V lost 5 bases to trimming and J lost 5 bases, with 14 bases between them. The length of the CDR3 is 14 residues. Germline CDR1 KGHSH, CDR2 LQKENI. The CDR3 reads CASSGTPPQDTQYF. In DNA, the CDR3 is TGTGCCAGCTCAGGAACCCCTCCCCAAGATACGCAGTATTTT.

The chain uses TRBV12-3 or TRBV12-4 and TRBJ2-2; D gene uncertain. Trimming pared 0 bases from V and 14 bases from J, leaving 7 bases between. The CDR3 loop spans 11 amino acids. The CDR3 sequence: CASSLAGDLFF. The CDR3 DNA follows: TGTGCCAGCAGTTTAGCGGGTGACCTGTTTTTT.

The chain joins TRBV7-9 to TRBJ2-5; perhaps D is TRBD1 or TRBD2 (5 bases each). The CDR3 is 16 residues long. V lost 5 bases and J 4 bases, leaving 20 bases between the germline ends. Per germline, CDR1 SEHNR and CDR2 FQNEAQ (reference sequence). This CDR3 is CASSEATGPTRETQYF. In DNA, the CDR3 is TGTGCCAGCAGCGAGGCTACGGGACCGACGAGAGAGACCCAGTACTTC.

Worth noting for this clonotype: A read error may explain this, as a much larger clone is one base away. The V call is TRBV7-4, the J call TRBJ1-5, with a possible D match to TRBD1 (5 bases). CDR3 length: 15 amino acids. V dropped 5 bases and J dropped 1 base, with 12 bases sitting between them. From germline, CDR1 is SGHVT and CDR2 SQSDAQ. For the CDR3, the DNA is TGTGCCAGCAGCCCTGGACACCGGAGCAATCAGCCCCAGCATTTT. Translated, it gives CASSPGHRSNQPQHF.

A few counts support this clonotype. The chain links TRBV2 to TRBJ2-3; tentative D call: TRBD1 (5 bases). Germline values: CDR1 SNHLY, CDR2 FYNNEI. The V gene lost 3 bases and the J gene lost 0 bases, with 10 bases spanning the gap. The CDR3 totals 15 residues. This chain's CDR3 is CASSDWTRSTDTQYF. The CDR3 nucleotides are TGTGCCAGCAGTGATTGGACACGGAGCACAGATACGCAGTATTTT.

This clonotype appeared a few times. CDR3 in amino acids: CASTAGTSGTEAFF. DNA of the CDR3: TGTGCCAGCACTGCCGGGACATCGGGCACTGAAGCTTTCTTT. The chain has TRBV12-3 or TRBV12-4 and TRBJ1-1, with a possible D match to TRBD1 (6 bases). The CDR3 is made up of 14 amino acids. V was trimmed by 7 bases and J by 4 bases, leaving 16 bases between them.

The J gene is TRBJ2-7, the V gene TRBV12-3 or TRBV12-4, with TRBD1 as a possible D gene (6 bases). The CDR3 extends over 15 amino acids. Trimming removed 4 bases from V and 6 bases from J, with 19 bases in between. The CDR3 protein is CASSWTSGELSEQYF. The CDR3 DNA reads TGTGCCAGCAGTTGGACATCAGGGGAATTGAGCGAGCAGTACTTC.

This clonotype showed up just a few times. The chain has TRBV7-9 and TRBJ1-1; D is uncertain. The CDR3 is 13 residues long. Germline V lookup: CDR1 SEHNR, CDR2 FQNEAQ (reference sequence). Between the trimmed V and J ends, which lost 7 bases and 3 bases, there was a span of 12 bases. This chain's CDR3 is CASNGGVDTEAFF. The CDR3 DNA sequence: TGTGCCAGCAACGGAGGAGTGGACACTGAAGCTTTCTTT.

The chain employs TRBV19 and TRBJ2-1; D gene unclear. The CDR3 totals 15 residues. The V end lost 3 bases, the J end lost 2 bases, and 11 bases lay between the germline ends. Germline CDR1 LNHDA, CDR2 SQIVND (reference sequence). CDR3 sequence reads: CASSINGQTYNEQFF. The CDR3 region has the DNA TGTGCCAGTAGTATTAACGGCCAAACCTACAATGAGCAGTTCTTC.

This clonotype appeared many times. The chain is built from TRBV12-3 or TRBV12-4 and TRBJ2-2, with D unresolved. V dropped 3 bases and J dropped 2 bases, with 7 bases sitting between them. This CDR3 contains 14 residues. The CDR3 loop reads CASSLASNTGELFF. Written as DNA, the CDR3 is TGTGCCAGCAGTTTGGCCAGTAACACCGGGGAGCTGTTTTTT.

This clonotype was seen a handful of times. The chain's CDR3 is CAIRGTEGYGYTF. The CDR3 region has the DNA TGTGCCATCAGAGGGACAGAGGGTTATGGCTACACCTTC. The rearrangement joins TRBV10-3 to TRBJ1-2; 7 bases are shared with TRBD1. There are 13 residues in the CDR3. J was trimmed by 5 bases and V by 6 bases; bases with no gene match: 6. Germline V gene data show CDR1 as ENHRY and CDR2 as SYGVKD.

The chain combines TRBV9 with TRBJ2-3; tentatively, D is TRBD2 (5 bases). This CDR3 comprises 13 residues. V dropped 3 bases and J dropped 5 bases, with 10 bases sitting between them. Germline V lookup: CDR1 SGDLS, CDR2 YYNGEE. CDR3 coding DNA: TGTGCCAGCAGCGAAAACGAGGGAGATACGCAGTATTTT. Its translation: CASSENEGDTQYF.

J is TRBJ2-1 and V is TRBV2, with D unresolved. CDR1 is SNHLY, CDR2 FYNNEI, per germline. The CDR3 loop spans 12 amino acids. V was trimmed by 7 bases and J by 2 bases, leaving 6 bases between them. The CDR3 DNA is TGTGCCAGCACCGCCCCCTACAATGAGCAGTTCTTC. This encodes CASTAPYNEQFF.

This clonotype was counted between two and nine times. J is TRBJ2-3 and V is TRBV28, with D unclear. V lost 3 bases and J 2 bases, leaving 12 bases between the germline ends. The CDR3 is 15 residues long. From germline, CDR1 is MDHEN and CDR2 SYDVKM. CDR3 amino acids: CASSFLGLDTDTQYF. CDR3 in DNA: TGTGCCAGCAGTTTCTTGGGCCTAGACACAGATACGCAGTATTTT. Full variable domain (missing parts from reference TRBV28 and TRBJ2-3): DVKVTQSSRYLVKRTGEKVFLECVQDMDHENMFWYRQDPGLGLRLIYFSYDVKMKEKGDIPEGYSVSREKKERFSLILESASTNQTSMYLCASSFLGLDTDTQYFGPGTRLTVL.

This clonotype came up many times. V and J are TRBV12-3 or TRBV12-4 and TRBJ1-3; D call uncertain. The CDR3 runs 14 residues. V dropped 3 bases and J dropped 4 bases, with 10 bases sitting between them. CDR3 sequence reads: CASSFGYSGNTIYF. As DNA, the CDR3 is TGTGCCAGCAGTTTTGGGTATTCAGGAAACACCATATATTTT.

V gene TRBV12-3 or TRBV12-4 combines with J gene TRBJ1-2, with a tentative D call TRBD1 (6 bases). Trimming took off 5 bases at V and 5 bases at J, with 12 bases between the two ends. The CDR3 length is 13 residues. This chain's CDR3 is CASSPRGQYGYTF. CDR3 sequence (DNA): TGTGCCAGCAGTCCCCGCGGACAGTATGGCTACACCTTC.

The rearrangement joins TRBV7-9 to TRBJ2-3, with D maybe TRBD1 (5 bases). V dropped 5 bases and J dropped 2 bases, with 14 bases sitting between them. This CDR3 spans 15 amino acids. Germline loops: CDR1 SEHNR, CDR2 FQNEAQ (reference sequence). The CDR3 nucleotides are TGTGCCAGCAGCGGGCAGGGCCAAACCACAGATACGCAGTATTTT. Protein: CASSGQGQTTDTQYF.

This clonotype has only a few counts. This chain connects TRBV10-3 to TRBJ1-1; D gene uncertain. The CDR3 has 14 amino acids. Germline values: CDR1 ENHRY, CDR2 SYGVKD. Between the trimmed V and J ends, which lost 6 bases and 0 bases, there was a span of 11 bases. CDR3 bases: TGTGCCATCAGCGTCGACGGCCTGAACACTGAAGCTTTCTTT. Its protein product is CAISVDGLNTEAFF.

V and J are TRBV2 and TRBJ1-6; D unclear. The germline V gene encodes CDR1 SNHLY and CDR2 FYNNEI. CDR3 length: 15 amino acids. Trimming stripped 4 bases from V and 7 bases from J, with 14 bases between. CDR3 region: CASSVGTAANSPLHF. The CDR3 DNA sequence: TGTGCCAGCAGTGTTGGAACCGCGGCGAATTCACCCCTCCACTTT.

This clonotype was counted a few times. The genes are TRBV7-8 and TRBJ2-5; 9 bases line up with TRBD2. Unmatched junction bases numbered 10, after V lost 5 bases and J lost 3 bases. CDR3 length equals 16 residues. From germline, CDR1 is SGHVS and CDR2 FQNEAQ. The DNA of the CDR3 is TGTGCCAGCAGCCAAATGGGACTAGCTGTAAAAGAGACCCAGTACTTC. It is translated as CASSQMGLAVKETQYF.

This chain joins TRBV20-1 and TRBJ1-1; 9 positions match TRBD1. The V and J ends lost 4 bases and 0 bases, in that order; junction bases with no gene match: 3. The CDR3 spans 14 residues. Germline V gene sequence: CDR1 DFQATT, CDR2 SNEGSKA (reference sequence). The CDR3 loop reads CSAMDRGMNTEAFF. The DNA of the CDR3 is TGCAGTGCTATGGACAGGGGTATGAACACTGAAGCTTTCTTT.

The table lists this clonotype with many counts. The chain employs TRBV28 and TRBJ2-1, with 7 bases matching TRBD2. The germline V gene encodes CDR1 MDHEN and CDR2 SYDVKM. The trim removed 2 bases at V and 0 bases at J, leaving 7 bases unmatched. The CDR3 contains 17 residues. The CDR3 DNA sequence: TGTGCCAGCAGTTTAGGTCAGCGCGGGAGCTCCTACAATGAGCAGTTCTTC. This encodes CASSLGQRGSSYNEQFF. Filled out from reference TRBV28 and TRBJ2-1, the complete variable domain reads DVKVTQSSRYLVKRTGEKVFLECVQDMDHENMFWYRQDPGLGLRLIYFSYDVKMKEKGDIPEGYSVSREKKERFSLILESASTNQTSMYLCASSLGQRGSSYNEQFFGPGTRLTVL.

The chain links TRBV12-3 or TRBV12-4 to TRBJ1-1, with D tentatively TRBD1 (6 bases). The CDR3 covers 14 residues. V was pared by 6 bases and J by 7 bases, with 18 bases between. CDR3 protein: CASRTNRVTGEAFF. The CDR3 coding sequence is TGTGCCAGCAGAACAAACAGGGTTACAGGTGAAGCTTTCTTT.